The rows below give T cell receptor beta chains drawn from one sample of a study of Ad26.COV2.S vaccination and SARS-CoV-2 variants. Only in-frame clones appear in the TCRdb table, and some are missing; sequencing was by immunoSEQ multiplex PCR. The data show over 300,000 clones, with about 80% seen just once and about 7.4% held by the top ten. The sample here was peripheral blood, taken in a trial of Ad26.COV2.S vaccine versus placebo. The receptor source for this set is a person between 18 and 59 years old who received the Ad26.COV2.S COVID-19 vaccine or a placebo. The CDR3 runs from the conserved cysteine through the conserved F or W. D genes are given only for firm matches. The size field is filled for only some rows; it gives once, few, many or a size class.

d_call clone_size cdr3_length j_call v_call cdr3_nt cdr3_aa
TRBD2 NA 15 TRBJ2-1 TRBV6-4 TGTGCCAGCAGAAAAGCGGGAGGCTCCTACAATGAGCAGTTCTTC CASRKAGGSYNEQFF
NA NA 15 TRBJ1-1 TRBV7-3 TGTGCCAGCAGCTTAAGGGGACACCCGAACACTGAAGCTTTCTTT CASSLRGHPNTEAFF
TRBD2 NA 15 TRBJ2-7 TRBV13 TGTGCCAGCTCTAGCGGATTCGGTAGCCCCTACGAGCAGTACTTC CASSSGFGSPYEQYF
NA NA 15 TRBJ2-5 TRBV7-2 TGTGCCAGCAGCTCTAACCCCTCAGAGACGGGGAGCCAGTACTTC CASSSNPSETGSQYF
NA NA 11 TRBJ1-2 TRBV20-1 TGCAGTGCCTGGGGGGACAATGGCTACACCTTC CSAWGDNGYTF
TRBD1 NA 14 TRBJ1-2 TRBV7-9 TGTGCCAGCAGCTCGGACAGGGGGCAGAGGGGCTACACCTTC CASSSDRGQRGYTF
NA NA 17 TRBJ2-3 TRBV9 TGTGCCAGCAGCCAAGAAGGGTTGGTTACTTTCACAGATACGCAGTATTTT CASSQEGLVTFTDTQYF
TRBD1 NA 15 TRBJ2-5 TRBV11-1 TGTGCCAGCAGCTTATACGGGACAGACCAAGAGACCCAGTACTTC CASSLYGTDQETQYF
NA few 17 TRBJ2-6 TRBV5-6 TGTGCCAGCTACAAGTACACCCTGTTCTCTGGGGCCAACGTCCTGACTTTC CASYKYTLFSGANVLTF
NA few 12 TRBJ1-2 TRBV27 TGTGCCAGCAGTTCCCGGACGGGTGGCTACACCTTC CASSSRTGGYTF
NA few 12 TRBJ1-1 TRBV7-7 TGTGCCAGCAGCTTAACAGGGACTGAAGCTTTCTTT CASSLTGTEAFF
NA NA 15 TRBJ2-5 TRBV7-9 TGTGCCAGCAGGGAACCTCGGAGCGGACAAGAGACCCAGTACTTC CASREPRSGQETQYF
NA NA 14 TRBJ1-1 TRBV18 TGTGCCAGCTCATATCTCGAGGGGACCACTGAAGCTTTCTTT CASSYLEGTTEAFF
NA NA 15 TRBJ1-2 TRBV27 TGTGCCAGCAGCCCGGGCGAGGCCCCTTGGGATGGCTACACCTTC CASSPGEAPWDGYTF
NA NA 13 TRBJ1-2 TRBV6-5 TGTGCCAGCAGTTACCTACAGGGTACGAGCTACACCTTC CASSYLQGTSYTF
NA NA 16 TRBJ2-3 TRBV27 TGTGCCAGCAGTTTATGGCCGGGTACGGACACAGATACGCAGTATTTT CASSLWPGTDTDTQYF
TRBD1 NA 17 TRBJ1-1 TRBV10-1 TGCGCCAGCAGTAACTGCGGACAGGGGGCGTTTTGCACTGAAGCTTTCTTT CASSNCGQGAFCTEAFF
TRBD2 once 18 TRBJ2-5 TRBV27 TGTGCCAGCAGTTTAAACCCGGGACTAGCGGGACCCCAAGAGACCCAGTACTTC CASSLNPGLAGPQETQYF
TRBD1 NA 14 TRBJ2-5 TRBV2 TGTGCCAGCAGTTTACAGGGGGAAGGTGAGACCCAGTACTTC CASSLQGEGETQYF
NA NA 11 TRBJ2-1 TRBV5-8 TGTGCCAGCAGCCAGGGACGTGAGCAGTTCTTC CASSQGREQFF
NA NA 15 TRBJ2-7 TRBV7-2 TGTGCCAGCAGCTTAGGGGCCCGTTACGACCTCGAGCAGTACTTC CASSLGARYDLEQYF
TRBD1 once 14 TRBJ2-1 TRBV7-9 TGTGCCAGCAGCTTAGGGACAGGTTGGTATGAGCAGTTCTTC CASSLGTGWYEQFF
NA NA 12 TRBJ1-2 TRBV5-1 TGCGCCAGCGGGGAGAGCAACTATGGCTACACCTTC CASGESNYGYTF
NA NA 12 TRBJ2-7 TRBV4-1 TGCGCCAGCAGCCAAGGTGAATCCGAGCAGTACTTC CASSQGESEQYF
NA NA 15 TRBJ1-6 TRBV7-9 TGTGCCAGCAGCCGGGGCGAAGGGGGGGAGGCACCCCTCCACTTT CASSRGEGGEAPLHF
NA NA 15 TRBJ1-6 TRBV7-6 TGTGCCAGCAGCTTAGTTAGGTCCTATAATTCACCCCTCCACTTT CASSLVRSYNSPLHF
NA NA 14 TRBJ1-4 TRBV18 TGTGCCAGCTCACCGGGTCAGCTTAATGAAAAACTGTTTTTT CASSPGQLNEKLFF
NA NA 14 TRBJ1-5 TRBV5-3 TGTGCCAGTGTGACAGGTCTCAGGGATCAGCCCCAGCATTTT CASVTGLRDQPQHF